The T cell receptor beta chain described here comes from a study of blood T cells in healthy people across ages. Of note for this clonotype: Its antigen is unknown.

Study findings and constraints: Versus aged donors, long-lived donors had higher diversity and more naive CD4+ cells. Per million T cells, the diversity of TCR beta decreased roughly linearly as age advanced. Diversity estimates drawn from one million T cells were deemed underestimates.

Donors each provided 8 to 10 milliliters of peripheral blood. CDR1 LNHNV and CDR2 YYDKDF come from the germline V gene (reference sequence). The CDR3 totals 15 residues. Trimming took 0 bases from V and 7 from J, leaving 10 bases between them. Using a J-beta primer mix together with a sample-barcoded 5' primer, a second PCR was run for roughly 6 to 12 cycles. Using its own MiXCR run on the 5' RACE reads, TCRdb lists one record per CDR3 protein. The sample holds about 970,000 distinct CDR3 sequences; roughly 47% are singletons and the top ten take 20% to 25%. This chain connects TRBV15 to TRBJ1-6; D gene uncertain. The clonotype comes from a woman in her fifties or sixties in good health. Sequencing was done on a sample of blood. CDR3 coding DNA: TGTGCCACCAGCAGAGAAAGTGGCTCCAATTCACCCCTCCACTTT. Translated: CATSRESGSNSPLHF.